These 12 T cell receptor beta chains were all obtained from the same sample, sequenced in a study of shared clonotypes between healthy human individuals. As defined, naive CD8 cells were CD45RO-negative and positively selected for CCR7, with terminally differentiated effector memory CD45RA+ cells excluded. This table comes from immunoSEQ multiplex PCR, and its TCRdb copy is limited to in-frame clones, with some not included. Here the sample spans approximately 2,200,000 clones, 85% to 95% being singletons. The sample was naive CD8+ T cells from PBMCs. The source is a man between 18 and 35 years old in good health. Some clones in this sample may be carry-over from other donors' samples.

The gene calls are TRBV7-9 and TRBJ1-5; 8 bases are a match to TRBD1. CDR3 length equals 14 residues. Trimming removed 5 bases from V and 4 bases from J; junction bases left unmatched: 4. The V gene's germline CDR1 is SEHNR and CDR2 FQNEAQ (reference sequence). The CDR3 bases are TGTGCCAGCAGCCCCCGGACAGGGAATCAGCCCCAGCATTTT. It yields the protein CASSPRTGNQPQHF.

The rearrangement joins TRBV10-2 to TRBJ2-3, with a possible D match to TRBD1 (5 bases). The germline gives CDR1 WSHSY, CDR2 SAAADI. The CDR3 covers 14 residues. V lost 3 bases and J lost 5, with 12 bases in between. CDR3: CASSEQPRGDTQYF. The CDR3 DNA is TGCGCCAGCAGTGAACAACCAAGGGGAGATACGCAGTATTTT.

This sequence joins TRBV4-1 and TRBJ2-7; TRBD2 matches 13 bases. The germline CDR1 and CDR2 sequences are MGHRA and YSYEKL. Losses at the gene ends were 3 bases for V and 6 bases for J; bases not matched to a gene: 5. CDR3 size: 15 residues. This chain's CDR3 is CASSHGTSGIGEQYF. The CDR3 DNA sequence: TGCGCCAGCAGCCACGGGACTAGCGGGATTGGCGAGCAGTACTTC.

The chain joins TRBV19 to TRBJ2-7; D is tentatively TRBD1 or TRBD2 (5 bases each). Per germline, CDR1 LNHDA and CDR2 SQIVND (reference sequence). CDR3 size: 16 residues. V was cut by 3 bases and J by 4 bases, with 19 bases left in between. CDR3 amino acids: CASSIEGNTVWYEQYF. As DNA, the CDR3 is TGTGCCAGTAGTATTGAGGGGAACACGGTATGGTACGAGCAGTACTTC.

The CDR3 DNA reads TGTGCCAGCAGCTATGTACCGGCTAGCGGGAGAGTCAACAATGAGCAGTTCTTC. Its translation: CASSYVPASGRVNNEQFF. This rearrangement joins TRBV7-2 to TRBJ2-1, with 10 bases fitting TRBD2. This CDR3 has 18 amino acids. CDR1 is SGHTA, CDR2 FQGNSA, per germline. V trimming: 4 bases; J trimming: 5 bases; junction bases outside the gene matches: 14.

This clone was recorded only once. The J gene is TRBJ2-7, the V gene TRBV27; TRBD2 matches at 8 bases. Trimming removed 0 bases from V and 2 bases from J; junction bases left unmatched: 6. Germline V gives CDR1 MNHEY, CDR2 SMNVEV (reference sequence). The CDR3 sequence is 16 residues long. The CDR3: CASSLSQLAAAYEQYF. The CDR3 region has the DNA TGTGCCAGCAGTTTATCACAACTAGCGGCAGCCTACGAGCAGTACTTC.

This clone has just one count. In the same sample, other DNA sequences code for this CDR3. The chain has TRBV4-1 and TRBJ2-1, with 7 positions matching TRBD1. The J segment lost 4 bases and the V segment lost 1 base, leaving 4 bases of the junction unmatched. The CDR3 totals 15 residues. Germline CDR1 reads MGHRA; CDR2 reads YSYEKL. The CDR3 region has the DNA TGCGCCAGCAGCCAAGTAGGGGGCGCGTACAATGAGCAGTTCTTC. Protein: CASSQVGGAYNEQFF.

Turning to this clone: Other DNA sequences in the same sample also yield this CDR3. The gene calls are TRBV9 and TRBJ2-3; D remains ambiguous. Germline CDR1 and CDR2: SGDLS and YYNGEE. The CDR3 consists of 15 residues. V was shortened by 0 bases and J by 2 bases, with 10 bases between the two germline ends. DNA of the CDR3: TGTGCCAGCAGCGTAGCGGGCCTAGTCACAGATACGCAGTATTTT. It translates to CASSVAGLVTDTQYF.

Details on this clone: Other DNA sequences within the sample encode an identical CDR3. This chain joins TRBV7-9 and TRBJ2-1; D could derive from TRBD1 or TRBD2 (6 bases each). The CDR3 has 12 residues. The germline CDR1 and CDR2 sequences are SEHNR and FQNEAQ (reference sequence). Trimming left V 3 bases short and J 10 bases short, with 10 bases between. For the CDR3, the DNA is TGTGCCAGCAGCTTGGGGGGCCGGGAGCAGTTCTTC. Protein product: CASSLGGREQFF.

The chain recombines TRBV29-1 with TRBJ1-3, with D perhaps matching TRBD1 (5 bases). CDR3 length equals 17 residues. Germline loops: CDR1 SQVTM, CDR2 ANQGSEA. The V gene lost 5 bases and the J gene lost 1 base, with 21 bases spanning the gap. CDR3 bases: TGCAGCGTTCGGTTAGGGGATCCGGGGGAGTCTGGAAACACCATATATTTT. It codes for CSVRLGDPGESGNTIYF.

This chain connects TRBV28 to TRBJ2-1; 12 bases map to TRBD2. V was clipped by 3 bases and J by 4 bases; unmatched bases: 13. There are 19 residues in the CDR3. Germline V lookup: CDR1 MDHEN, CDR2 SYDVKM. CDR3 amino acids: CASSLQSSGRAPRYNEQFF. Written as DNA, the CDR3 is TGTGCCAGCAGTTTGCAGTCTAGCGGGAGGGCCCCCAGATACAATGAGCAGTTCTTC.

This clone was found once. The chain recombines TRBV7-9 with TRBJ2-7; D might be TRBD1 (5 bases). V was pared by 7 bases and J by 1 base, with 20 bases between. Germline V CDR1 and CDR2: SEHNR, FQNEAQ (reference sequence). CDR3 length: 16 amino acids. The CDR3 loop reads CASTFMSGAASYEQYF. The DNA for the CDR3 is TGTGCCAGCACCTTCATGTCTGGGGCAGCGTCCTACGAGCAGTACTTC.